The 27 T cell receptor beta chains reported below all come from one sample, sequenced in a study of human T cells and chemical hapten exposure (dated by TCRdb to about 2021). The library was prepared using RACE. This sample was sequenced with a NextSeq 500. TCRdb trimmed public reads at Q25 via fastp, called clones via MiXCR and kept in-frame beta chains. Each CDR3 protein appears once, grouped with its most common genes and DNA. Across this sample there are 40,000 to 45,000 distinct CDR3 sequences, with around 9% seen only once. Roughly 15% of the sample rests with the top ten. The sample's time point label is to be understood as: patch test 2, 6 weeks after DPC sensitization. The sample's treatment or condition label, in plain terms: therapeutic diphenylcyclopropenone sensitization with weekly scalp DPC. This specimen consisted of whole blood, obtained in connection with sensitization to the hapten diphenylcyclopropenone (DPC). Receptors originate from a middle-aged woman with alopecia areata. Some clones in this sample may be carry-over from other donors' samples.

The genes are TRBV11-1 and TRBJ2-1; 12 nucleotides line up with TRBD2. With V trimmed by 1 base and J by 14 bases, 3 bases remained unmatched. CDR3 length: 13 amino acids. From germline, CDR1 is SGHAT and CDR2 FQDESV (reference sequence). CDR3 nucleotide sequence: TGTGCCAGCAGCTTAGAGCTAGCGGGGGGGAAGTTCTTC. Translating it yields CASSLELAGGKFF.

This clonotype was recorded at least ten times. This chain uses TRBV5-6 with TRBJ2-7; a possible D gene is TRBD2 (6 bases). V was pared by 6 bases and J by 3 bases, with 16 bases between. This CDR3 has 14 amino acids. Germline V gives CDR1 SGHDT, CDR2 YYEEEE. As DNA, the CDR3 is TGTGCCAGCACTTACTTGGGGGGATACTACGAGCAGTACTTC. Translation: CASTYLGGYYEQYF. The complete variable domain, with remaining parts taken from reference TRBV5-6 and TRBJ2-7, reads DAGVTQSPTHLIKTRGQQVTLRCSPKSGHDTVSWYQQALGQGPQFIFQYYEEEERQRGNFPDRFSGHQFPNYSSELNVNALLLGDSALYLCASTYLGGYYEQYFGPGTRLTVT.

The chain employs TRBV24-1 and TRBJ2-1, with D perhaps TRBD1 (5 bases). This CDR3 is 18 amino acids long. The germline V and J ends were trimmed by 7 bases and 0 bases, with 21 bases remaining between them. Germline assignment: CDR1 KGHDR and CDR2 SFDVKD. CDR3 nucleotides: TGTGCCACCAGCCCCCCGTATCACAGGAAAAGCTCCTACAATGAGCAGTTCTTC. Its translation: CATSPPYHRKSSYNEQFF.

This clonotype was counted many times. The chain joins TRBV20-1 to TRBJ2-7; 9 bases align to TRBD1. V lost 5 bases to trimming and J lost 3 bases; unmatched junction nucleotides: 11. The germline V gene encodes CDR1 DFQATT and CDR2 SNEGSKA (reference sequence). CDR3 size: 15 residues. The CDR3 DNA reads as TGCAGTGCTTCGGGGGGACAGGGAGGGCACTACGAGCAGTACTTC. Protein: CSASGGQGGHYEQYF.

At least ten counts were recorded for this clonotype. The chain recombines TRBV13 with TRBJ1-4; D not certain. From germline, CDR1 is PRHDT and CDR2 FYEKMQ (reference sequence). Trimming removed 3 bases from V and 12 bases from J, with 14 bases in between. This CDR3 contains 13 residues. The CDR3 bases are TGTGCCAGCAGCTTTGGCAGAGTGTCGGAACTGTTTTTT. Its translation: CASSFGRVSELFF.

At least ten counts were recorded for this clonotype. The chain uses TRBV2 and TRBJ1-5, with 7 bases lining up with TRBD1. J was trimmed by 6 bases and V by 4 bases; bases with no gene match: 0. Per germline, CDR1 SNHLY and CDR2 FYNNEI. The CDR3 length is 12 residues. The CDR3 coding sequence is TGTGCCAGCAGTGGGGACAGTCAGCCCCAGCATTTT. Its protein is CASSGDSQPQHF.

J is TRBJ2-7 and V is TRBV7-6, with 14 bases lining up with TRBD2. CDR1 and CDR2 from the germline V gene are SGHVS and FNYEAQ. The CDR3 runs 16 residues. Trimming took 4 bases from V and 2 from J; bases not matched to a gene: 4. CDR3 sequence reads: CASSSGLAGGTYEQYF. The CDR3 nucleotides are TGTGCCAGCAGCTCTGGACTAGCGGGGGGTACCTACGAGCAGTACTTC.

This clonotype was observed at least ten times. This chain links TRBV2 with TRBJ1-1; no reliable D call. This CDR3 is 12 amino acids long. Germline V CDR1 and CDR2: SNHLY, FYNNEI. V shed 5 bases and J shed 5 bases, with 9 bases lying between them. The CDR3 sequence: CASSSRMTEAFF. The CDR3 nucleotides read TGTGCCAGCAGTTCCCGGATGACTGAAGCTTTCTTT.

This clonotype showed up many times. This chain uses TRBV6-1 with TRBJ1-2; D gene unclear. Germline lookup yields CDR1 MNHNS and CDR2 SASEGT. This CDR3 region has 11 residues. The V gene lost 8 bases and the J gene lost 7 bases, with 11 bases spanning the gap. The CDR3 nucleotides are TGTGCCAGCTCTCCCCATGTTGGCTACACCTTC. Encoded protein: CASSPHVGYTF.

This clonotype has a handful of counts. The genes are TRBV7-9 and TRBJ1-5; no firm D call. Per germline, CDR1 SEHNR and CDR2 FQNEAQ (reference sequence). CDR3 size: 12 residues. Trimming removed 5 bases from V and 6 bases from J, with 8 bases in between. CDR3 region: CASSLTSQPQHF. DNA for the CDR3: TGTGCCAGCAGCCTAACGAGTCAGCCCCAGCATTTT. Using reference TRBV7-9 and TRBJ1-5 for the parts outside the CDR3, the full variable domain is DTGVSQNPRHKITKRGQNVTFRCDPISEHNRLYWYRQTLGQGPEFLTYFQNEAQLEKSRLLSDRFSAERPKGSFSTLEIQRTEQGDSAMYLCASSLTSQPQHFGDGTRLSIL.

The CDR3 sequence: CASSQKFGAYTEAFF. DNA for the CDR3: TGCGCCAGCAGCCAAAAATTCGGGGCCTACACTGAAGCTTTCTTT. The chain uses TRBV4-3 and TRBJ1-1, with D possibly TRBD1 on 5 matching bases. Germline-derived CDR1 and CDR2 are LGHNA and YSLEER. CDR3 length: 15 amino acids. V dropped 2 bases and J dropped 3 bases, with 13 bases sitting between them.

This clonotype was observed many times. The V gene is TRBV25-1, the J gene TRBJ2-3, with D unclear. With 1 base removed from V and 5 bases from J, the gap between germline ends came to 10 bases. The CDR3 has 14 residues. The germline V gene encodes CDR1 MGHDK and CDR2 SYGVNS. CDR3 residues: CASSEWSWGDTQYF. The CDR3 region has the DNA TGTGCCAGCAGTGAATGGTCTTGGGGAGATACGCAGTATTTT.

This clonotype was seen a few times. The chain uses TRBV28 and TRBJ2-2, with D unclear. Germline lookup yields CDR1 MDHEN and CDR2 SYDVKM. CDR3 size: 14 residues. V was trimmed by 8 bases and J by 3 bases, leaving 13 bases between them. Written as DNA, the CDR3 is TGTGCCAGCTGCGCCGCCCTTGACACCGGGGAGCTGTTTTTT. It yields the protein CASCAALDTGELFF.

The sample holds a few counts of this clonotype. The chain carries TRBV29-1 and TRBJ2-1, with TRBD2 matching over 7 bases. The germline V gene encodes CDR1 SQVTM and CDR2 ANQGSEA. This CDR3 is 13 amino acids long. With V trimmed by 5 bases and J by 3 bases, 4 bases remained unmatched. In DNA form, the CDR3 reads TGCAGCGTTCTGACTAGCAACTACAATGAGCAGTTCTTC. Translation: CSVLTSNYNEQFF.

This clonotype came up many times. The rearrangement uses TRBV7-9 and TRBJ2-1; D is uncertain. The V and J ends lost 5 bases and 6 bases respectively, with 8 bases between them. CDR3 length equals 12 residues. Germline lookup yields CDR1 SEHNR and CDR2 FQNEAQ (reference sequence). CDR3 amino acids: CASSPDPNEQFF. As DNA, the CDR3 is TGTGCCAGCAGCCCGGACCCCAATGAGCAGTTCTTC.

This clonotype was detected ten times or more. The chain uses TRBV7-2 and TRBJ1-1, with 8 bases that match TRBD1. This CDR3 is 15 amino acids long. The ends lost 2 bases at V and 0 bases at J; junction bases unmatched: 2. Germline V gives CDR1 SGHTA, CDR2 FQGNSA. The CDR3 DNA reads TGTGCCAGCAGCTTACAGGGGGCAATGAACACTGAAGCTTTCTTT. Its translation: CASSLQGAMNTEAFF.

There are many counts of this clonotype. J is TRBJ2-2 and V is TRBV10-3, with no clear D. The germline gives CDR1 ENHRY, CDR2 SYGVKD. V lost 2 bases to trimming and J lost 0 bases, with 10 bases between them. The CDR3 sequence is 16 residues long. The CDR3 spells CAISEQPPSNTGELFF. The CDR3 coding sequence is TGTGCCATCAGTGAGCAGCCCCCTTCGAACACCGGGGAGCTGTTTTTT.

This clonotype was detected ten times or more. The chain carries TRBV6-1 and TRBJ2-5, with D unclear. The CDR3 is 16 residues long. Trimming removed 3 bases at V and 4 bases at J, with 18 bases between. The germline V gene encodes CDR1 MNHNS and CDR2 SASEGT. DNA of the CDR3: TGTGCCAGCAGTGATTGGTTCACCCAGAACGGAGAGACCCAGTACTTC. The encoded protein is CASSDWFTQNGETQYF.

This clonotype was observed a handful of times. The CDR3 is CASRVNTGELFF. Here the CDR3 DNA reads TGTGCCAGCAGGGTAAACACCGGGGAGCTGTTTTTT. The chain joins TRBV28 to TRBJ2-2; unclear D gene. The CDR3 consists of 12 residues. Germline V gives CDR1 MDHEN, CDR2 SYDVKM. Trimming shortened V by 6 bases and J by 2 bases, and 4 bases separated the two germline ends.

The sample holds many counts of this clonotype. The J gene is TRBJ2-3, the V gene TRBV29-1; TRBD1 matches at 7 bases. The CDR3 has 14 residues. Germline values: CDR1 SQVTM, CDR2 ANQGSEA. Unmatched junction bases numbered 8, after V lost 7 bases and J lost 1 base. The CDR3 here is CSGKTGSGTDTQYF. For the CDR3, the DNA is TGCAGCGGTAAGACAGGGTCCGGCACAGATACGCAGTATTTT.

The chain links TRBV3-1 to TRBJ1-3; the D gene is possibly TRBD1 (5 bases). The V gene lost 7 bases and the J gene lost 4 bases, with 11 bases spanning the gap. Per the germline V gene, CDR1 is LGHDT and CDR2 is YNNKEL (reference sequence). This CDR3 contains 13 residues. The CDR3 spells CASTREEGNTIYF. For the CDR3, the DNA is TGTGCCAGCACCAGGGAGGAGGGAAACACCATATATTTT.

This clonotype was recorded at least ten times. The chain is built from TRBV7-9 and TRBJ2-3; D tentatively reads TRBD1 or TRBD2 (5 bases each). The V and J ends lost 5 bases and 5 bases respectively, with 20 bases between them. Germline V lookup: CDR1 SEHNR, CDR2 FQNEAQ (reference sequence). The CDR3 has 16 amino acids. The CDR3 here is CASSLGQGDLGDTQYF. The CDR3 bases are TGTGCCAGCAGCCTGGGTCAGGGAGATTTGGGAGATACGCAGTATTTT.

The chain is built from TRBV7-2 and TRBJ2-7, with a possible D match to TRBD1 (6 bases). This CDR3 is built from 15 residues. From germline, CDR1 is SGHTA and CDR2 FQGNSA. Trimming pared 1 base from V and 0 bases from J, leaving 10 bases between. The CDR3 DNA reads TGTGCCAGCAGCTTAGAGGGGACATTCTCCTACGAGCAGTACTTC. This gives the protein CASSLEGTFSYEQYF. Variable domain in full (rest from reference TRBV7-2 and TRBJ2-7): GAGVSQSPSNKVTEKGKDVELRCDPISGHTALYWYRQSLGQGLEFLIYFQGNSAPDKSGLPSDRFSAERTGGSVSTLTIQRTQQEDSAVYLCASSLEGTFSYEQYFGPGTRLTVT.

This clonotype appeared many times. This chain's CDR3 is CASSLAGTRAYEQYF. As DNA, the CDR3 is TGTGCCAGCAGCTTGGCCGGGACCCGGGCCTACGAGCAGTACTTC. The genes are TRBV5-5 and TRBJ2-7; tentatively, D is TRBD1 or TRBD2 (5 bases each). The CDR3 has 15 amino acids. Germline values: CDR1 SGHKS, CDR2 YYEKEE (reference sequence). The V end was cut by 0 bases, the J end by 2 bases, with 12 bases between. Full variable domain (outside the CDR3, taken from reference TRBV5-5 and TRBJ2-7): DAGVTQSPTHLIKTRGQQVTLRCSPISGHKSVSWYQQVLGQGPQFIFQYYEKEERGRGNFPDRFSARQFPNYSSELNVNALLLGDSALYLCASSLAGTRAYEQYFGPGTRLTVT.

Many counts were recorded for this clonotype. The J gene is TRBJ2-3, the V gene TRBV9; TRBD2 matches at 15 bases. With 4 bases clipped from V and 4 bases from J, the junction kept 4 bases outside the gene matches. The CDR3 runs 16 residues. In germline, CDR1 is SGDLS, CDR2 YYNGEE. CDR3 in amino acids: CASSPGLAGGADTQYF. DNA of the CDR3: TGTGCCAGCAGCCCGGGACTAGCGGGGGGCGCAGATACGCAGTATTTT.

This clonotype came up many times. The J gene is TRBJ2-3, the V gene TRBV6-1; 9 bases line up with TRBD2. After removal of 1 base from V and 4 bases from J, the junction contained 3 bases not matched to a gene. Germline CDR1 MNHNS, CDR2 SASEGT. The length of the CDR3 is 15 residues. This CDR3 is CASSEGLAGSDTQYF. The CDR3 bases are TGTGCCAGCAGTGAAGGGCTAGCGGGGTCAGATACGCAGTATTTT.

This clonotype was counted at least ten times. CDR3 sequence reads: CASSQALLSTGDNEQFF. In nucleotides, the CDR3 is TGCGCCAGCAGCCAGGCACTACTTTCGACAGGGGACAATGAGCAGTTCTTC. The chain links TRBV4-3 to TRBJ2-1, with 8 bases that match TRBD1. V shed 3 bases and J 5 bases; nucleotides not matched to a gene: 12. The germline CDR1 and CDR2 sequences are LGHNA and YSLEER. This CDR3 region has 17 residues.